This TCR beta chain was retrieved from a study of OX40 agonist ivuxolimab in advanced cancers. Looking at the study overall: Melanoma, hepatocellular carcinoma, head and neck or renal cell cancer occurred in dose-escalation patients.

A single count supports this clone. Its antigen is unidentified. Generated by immunoSEQ multiplex PCR, the TCRdb table keeps only in-frame clones and is missing some. This sample has about 19,000 clones, with approximately 88% found just once. Germline V gene sequence: CDR1 SQVTM, CDR2 ANQGSEA. Trimming left V 4 bases short and J 3 bases short, with 19 bases between. CDR3 length equals 15 residues. Findings of the study overall: Clonal expansion by week 6 occurred in CD4+ and CD8+ blood T cells (at 0.1 to 3.0 mg/kg).

The source of this sequence is an adult with an advanced solid tumor such as melanoma, head and neck, liver or kidney cancer. The sample here was CD4+ or CD8+ T cells sorted from blood, taken in a trial of the OX40 agonist ivuxolimab. The V gene is TRBV29-1, the J gene TRBJ2-7; D possibly matches TRBD1 or TRBD2 (5 bases each). The DNA for the CDR3 is TGCAGCGTTGGTGGTGTTCGGGGCGACCTCTACGAGCAGTACTTC. It specifies CSVGGVRGDLYEQYF.